These 2 T cell receptor beta chains originate from one sample sequenced in a study of blood T cell repertoires in COVID-19. Sequencing was performed with immunoSEQ multiplex PCR; in TCRdb, only in-frame clones are kept and a portion is missing. The sample shows 150,000 to 200,000 clones, approximately 80% of them seen only once. The sample consisted of PBMCs or T cells enriched from blood (not recorded which). These receptors were collected from a man aged 50-60 years who had recovered from COVID-19.

This clone showed up just once. The genes are TRBV2 and TRBJ1-2; D unclear. V shed 7 bases and J shed 8 bases, with 17 bases lying between them. The CDR3 spans 13 residues. The germline gives CDR1 SNHLY, CDR2 FYNNEI. The CDR3 nucleotides are TGTGCCAGCAATGGAGGCAGGTCCAAAGGCTACACCTTC. This encodes CASNGGRSKGYTF. The complete variable domain, with remaining parts taken from reference TRBV2 and TRBJ1-2, reads EPEVTQTPSHQVTQMGQEVILRCVPISNHLYFYWYRQILGQKVEFLVSFYNNEISEKSEIFDDQFSVERPDGSNFTLKIRSTKLEDSAMYFCASNGGRSKGYTFGSGTRLTVV.

The chain uses TRBV28 and TRBJ2-3; TRBD1 agrees at 12 bases. The J segment lost 10 bases and the V segment lost 4 bases, leaving 21 bases of the junction unmatched. CDR3 length equals 19 residues. CDR1 and CDR2 from the germline V gene are MDHEN and SYDVKM. DNA for the CDR3: TGTGCCAGCAGTTCGCCCGGGACAGGGGGCGCCGGGCTGGGGCTTGCGCAGTATTTT. Protein: CASSSPGTGGAGLGLAQYF.